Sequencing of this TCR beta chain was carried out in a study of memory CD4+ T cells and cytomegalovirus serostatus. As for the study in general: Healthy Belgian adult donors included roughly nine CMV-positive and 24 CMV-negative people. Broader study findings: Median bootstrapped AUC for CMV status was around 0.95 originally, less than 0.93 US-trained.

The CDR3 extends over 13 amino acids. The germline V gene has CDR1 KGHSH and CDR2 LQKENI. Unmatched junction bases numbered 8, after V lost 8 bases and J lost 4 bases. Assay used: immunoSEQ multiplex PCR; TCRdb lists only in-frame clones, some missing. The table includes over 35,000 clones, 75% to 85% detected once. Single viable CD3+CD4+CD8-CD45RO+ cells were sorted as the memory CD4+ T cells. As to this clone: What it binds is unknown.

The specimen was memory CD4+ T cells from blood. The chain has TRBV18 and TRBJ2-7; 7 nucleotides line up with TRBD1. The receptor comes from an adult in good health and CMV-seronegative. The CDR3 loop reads CASTLQGEYEQYF. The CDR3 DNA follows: TGTGCCAGCACGCTGCAGGGGGAATACGAGCAGTACTTC.